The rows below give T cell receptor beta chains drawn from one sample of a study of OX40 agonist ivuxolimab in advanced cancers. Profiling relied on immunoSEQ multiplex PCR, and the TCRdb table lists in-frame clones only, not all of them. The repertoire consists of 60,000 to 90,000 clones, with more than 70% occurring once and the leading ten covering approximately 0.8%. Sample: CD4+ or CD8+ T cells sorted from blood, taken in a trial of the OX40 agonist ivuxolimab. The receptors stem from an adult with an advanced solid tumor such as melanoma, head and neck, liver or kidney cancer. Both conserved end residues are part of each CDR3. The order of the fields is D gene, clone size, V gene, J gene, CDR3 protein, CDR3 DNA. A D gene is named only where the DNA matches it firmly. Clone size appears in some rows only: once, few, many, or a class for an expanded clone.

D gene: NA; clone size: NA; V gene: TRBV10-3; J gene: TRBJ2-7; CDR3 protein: CAISESGAGRIYEQYF; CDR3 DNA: TGTGCCATCAGTGAGTCTGGGGCAGGAAGAATCTACGAGCAGTACTTC
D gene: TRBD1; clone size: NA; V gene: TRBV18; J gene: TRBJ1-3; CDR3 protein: CASSPGTGDGNTIYF; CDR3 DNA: TGTGCCAGCTCACCCGGGACAGGGGACGGAAACACCATATATTTT
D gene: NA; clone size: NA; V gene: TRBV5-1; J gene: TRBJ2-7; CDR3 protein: CASSQDEGTYEQYF; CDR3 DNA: TGCGCCAGCAGCCAGGACGAGGGGACGTACGAGCAGTACTTC
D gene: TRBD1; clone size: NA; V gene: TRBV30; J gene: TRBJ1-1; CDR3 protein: CAWRGQGADFTEAFF; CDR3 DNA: TGTGCCTGGAGGGGCCAGGGGGCGGATTTCACTGAAGCTTTCTTT
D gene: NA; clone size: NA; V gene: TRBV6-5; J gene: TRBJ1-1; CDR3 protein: CASNQGTEAFF; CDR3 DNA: TGTGCCAGCAACCAGGGCACTGAAGCTTTCTTT
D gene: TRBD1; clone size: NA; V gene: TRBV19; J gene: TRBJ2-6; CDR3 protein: CASSARQGYSSGANVLTF; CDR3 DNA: TGTGCCAGTAGTGCTCGACAGGGATATTCCTCTGGGGCCAACGTCCTGACTTTC
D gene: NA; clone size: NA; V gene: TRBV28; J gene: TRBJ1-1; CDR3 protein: CASSLTLKIAEAFF; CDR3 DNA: TGTGCCAGCAGTTTAACCCTCAAGATCGCTGAAGCTTTCTTT
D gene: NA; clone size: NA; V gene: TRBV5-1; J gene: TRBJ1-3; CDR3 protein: CASSPGQTSGNTIYF; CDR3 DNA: TGCGCCAGCAGCCCAGGACAGACCTCTGGAAACACCATATATTTT
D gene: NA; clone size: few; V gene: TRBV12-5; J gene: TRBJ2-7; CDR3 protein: CASAPDLTYEQYF; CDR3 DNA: TGTGCTAGTGCCCCCGACCTTACCTACGAGCAGTACTTC
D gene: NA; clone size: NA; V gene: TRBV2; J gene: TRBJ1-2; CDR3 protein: CASSEAGTRGYTF; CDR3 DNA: TGTGCCAGCAGTGAAGCGGGTACTAGAGGCTACACCTTC
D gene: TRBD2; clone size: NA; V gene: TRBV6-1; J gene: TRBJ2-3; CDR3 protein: CASRTGLPVWQYF; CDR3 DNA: TGTGCCAGCAGGACGGGACTACCAGTCTGGCAGTATTTT
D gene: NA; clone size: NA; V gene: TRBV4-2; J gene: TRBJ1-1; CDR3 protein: CASSQDLEGNTEAFF; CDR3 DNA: TGTGCCAGCAGCCAAGATCTGGAGGGGAACACTGAAGCTTTCTTT
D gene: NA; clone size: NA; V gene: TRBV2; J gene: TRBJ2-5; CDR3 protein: CASSEEVGETQYF; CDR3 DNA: TGTGCCAGCAGTGAAGAAGTAGGGGAGACCCAGTACTTC
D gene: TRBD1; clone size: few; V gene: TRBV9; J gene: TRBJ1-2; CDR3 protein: CASSPRVGQSDYGYTF; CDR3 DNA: TGTGCCAGCAGCCCTAGGGTGGGACAGAGCGACTATGGCTACACCTTC